This is a list of T cell receptor beta chains from one sample in a study of identical twins. TCRdb recomputed calls from the 5' RACE reads with MiXCR, one row per CDR3 protein. Seen here are some 1,700,000 distinct CDR3 sequences, under 35% observed once, and the top ten hold about 0.3%. The specimen was cord blood. The receptors here all came from a newborn girl in good health. Each CDR3 is given with its conserved first and last residue. The D gene is left open where the match is weak. Not all rows give a size; the values are once, few, many and, for expanded clones, a class.

v_call	j_call	clone_size	d_call	cdr3_aa	cdr3_nt
TRBV20-1	TRBJ2-3	few	.	CSVAPGRTDTQYF	TGCAGTGTGGCCCCAGGGCGGACAGATACGCAGTATTTT
TRBV7-2	TRBJ2-3	.	TRBD2	CASSLEVRGGDTQYF	TGTGCCAGCAGCTTAGAGGTGCGGGGGGGAGATACGCAGTATTTT
TRBV20-1	TRBJ1-6	.	.	CSAAKGLGNSPLHF	TGCAGTGCCGCAAAGGGGTTGGGCAATTCACCCCTCCACTTT
TRBV7-2	TRBJ2-2	.	.	CASSPIPNTGELFF	TGTGCCAGCAGCCCCATCCCGAACACCGGGGAGCTGTTTTTT
TRBV2	TRBJ2-7	few	TRBD2	CASTPGLAGIYEQYF	TGTGCCAGCACCCCAGGACTAGCGGGGATTTACGAGCAGTACTTC
TRBV6-1	TRBJ1-1	few	.	CASSEVRAFF	TGTGCCAGCAGTGAAGTAAGGGCTTTCTTT
TRBV20-1	TRBJ2-5	.	.	CSARRAGTLETQYF	TGCAGTGCTCGACGAGCCGGGACTCTAGAGACCCAGTACTTC
TRBV27	TRBJ2-7	few	TRBD2	CASSLWASGGYYEQYF	TGTGCCAGCAGTTTATGGGCTAGCGGGGGATACTACGAGCAGTACTTC
TRBV12-3/TRBV12-4	TRBJ1-2	few	.	CASSLRVLNYGYTF	TGTGCCAGCAGCCTCAGGGTCCTTAACTATGGCTACACCTTC
TRBV4-2	TRBJ1-5	.	.	CASSQDSGENQPQHF	TGTGCCAGCAGCCAAGACTCGGGGGAAAATCAGCCCCAGCATTTT
TRBV24-1	TRBJ2-2	.	.	CATKWSNTGELFF	TGTGCCACCAAGTGGTCGAACACCGGGGAGCTGTTTTTT
TRBV20-1	TRBJ1-4	.	.	CSASDTTNEKLFF	TGCAGTGCTTCGGACACAACTAATGAAAAACTGTTTTTT
TRBV24-1	TRBJ2-3	few	TRBD2	CATSDGTSGTDTQYF	TGTGCCACCAGTGATGGGACTAGCGGCACAGATACGCAGTATTTT
TRBV11-1	TRBJ2-5	.	.	CASSPGNLETQYF	TGTGCCAGCAGCCCCGGGAATCTCGAGACCCAGTACTTC
TRBV7-2	TRBJ2-3	.	TRBD2	CASRKGGRAFGDTQYF	TGTGCCAGCAGAAAAGGCGGGAGGGCGTTTGGAGATACGCAGTATTTT
TRBV5-5	TRBJ2-4	.	.	CASSLVPGSAKNIQYF	TGTGCCAGCAGCTTGGTCCCAGGGTCAGCCAAAAACATTCAGTACTTC
TRBV12-3/TRBV12-4	TRBJ1-2	.	.	CASSFRQVYGYTF	TGTGCCAGCAGTTTTCGACAGGTCTATGGCTACACCTTC
TRBV4-2	TRBJ2-1	many	.	CASSQDPVTNEQFF	TGTGCCAGCAGCCAAGATCCGGTCACGAATGAGCAGTTCTTC
TRBV16	TRBJ2-1	many	.	CASSHQGNEQFF	TGTGCCAGCAGCCATCAGGGCAATGAGCAGTTCTTC
TRBV20-1	TRBJ1-2	.	TRBD1	CSARAPRTGTNGYTF	TGCAGTGCTAGAGCTCCAAGGACAGGGACGAATGGCTACACCTTC
TRBV24-1	TRBJ2-3	few	.	CATSGSGTDTQYF	TGTGCCACCAGTGGCTCGGGCACAGATACGCAGTATTTT
TRBV6-6	TRBJ2-1	few	TRBD1	CASTRGSGSYNEQFF	TGTGCCAGCACCAGGGGGAGCGGATCCTACAATGAGCAGTTCTTC
TRBV13	TRBJ2-3	.	.	CASSPRRTGILYYTDTQYF	TGTGCCAGCAGCCCACGACGCACCGGGATTCTTTATTACACAGATACGCAGTATTTT
TRBV20-1	TRBJ2-3	.	.	CSARRGGRGGTDTQYF	TGCAGTGCTCGGAGGGGCGGCAGGGGCGGCACAGATACGCAGTATTTT
TRBV3-1	TRBJ2-5	.	.	CASSQVLGNEQYF	TGTGCCAGCAGCCAAGTTCTCGGAAATGAGCAGTACTTC
TRBV10-3	TRBJ2-1	.	TRBD2	CAISEREGNQETQFF	TGTGCCATCAGTGAGAGGGAGGGGAACCAAGAGACCCAGTTCTTC
TRBV7-2	TRBJ1-1	.	.	CASSLVDIGTEAFF	TGTGCCAGCAGCTTAGTGGACATCGGCACTGAAGCTTTCTTT
TRBV28	TRBJ1-5	many	.	CASSLSGPQPQHF	TGTGCCAGCAGTTTATCGGGGCCACAGCCCCAGCATTTT
TRBV21-1	TRBJ2-1	few	.	CASSRPRLAGGRNEQFF	TGTGCCAGCAGCCGACCGAGGCTAGCGGGAGGGCGCAATGAGCAGTTCTTC
TRBV20-1	TRBJ2-5	few	.	CSARDALAVGETQYF	TGCAGTGCTAGAGATGCACTAGCCGTTGGAGAGACCCAGTACTTC
TRBV27	TRBJ1-6	few	.	CASSLSTVLGNSPLHF	TGTGCCAGCAGTTTGTCGACAGTCCTGGGTAATTCACCCCTCCACTTT
TRBV28	TRBJ2-4	few	.	CASRRAPLVLAKNIQYF	TGTGCCAGCAGACGTGCCCCTTTGGTCCTAGCCAAAAACATTCAGTACTTC
TRBV5-6	TRBJ2-3	.	.	CASSSPLPLTDTQYF	TGTGCCAGCAGCTCCCCCCTTCCCCTCACAGATACGCAGTATTTT
TRBV28	TRBJ2-3	few	.	CASNSGSTDTQYF	TGTGCCTCCAACAGCGGGAGCACAGATACGCAGTATTTT
TRBV3-1	TRBJ1-2	.	.	CASSQDPGSDGYTF	TGTGCCAGCAGCCAAGATCCGGGGTCGGATGGCTACACCTTC
TRBV5-4	TRBJ2-1	.	TRBD2	CASSYLSGGPSEQFF	TGTGCCAGCAGCTACCTTAGCGGGGGCCCTTCCGAGCAGTTCTTC
TRBV10-2	TRBJ2-5	few	TRBD2	CASTFSGETQYF	TGCGCCAGCACGTTTAGCGGGGAGACCCAGTACTTC
TRBV29-1	TRBJ2-2	.	.	CSVVTPGARNTGELFF	TGCAGCGTTGTAACGCCAGGGGCCCGTAACACCGGGGAGCTGTTTTTT
TRBV2	TRBJ2-1	.	TRBD2	CASSELAGVRNEQFF	TGTGCCAGCAGTGAATTAGCGGGTGTGAGAAATGAGCAGTTCTTC
TRBV6-6	TRBJ2-3	many	.	CATLRLESTDTQYF	TGTGCCACCCTTCGACTAGAAAGCACAGATACGCAGTATTTT
TRBV20-1	TRBJ1-5	.	.	CSARDLGSNQPQHF	TGCAGTGCTAGAGATCTAGGTTCCAATCAGCCCCAGCATTTT
TRBV11-1	TRBJ2-7	.	TRBD1	CASSTDRAEQYF	TGTGCCAGCAGCACCGACAGGGCCGAGCAGTACTTC
TRBV6-5	TRBJ2-7	many	.	CASTQGHSYEQYF	TGTGCCAGCACGCAGGGTCACTCCTACGAGCAGTACTTC
TRBV5-1	TRBJ2-7	.	TRBD1	CASTHGRGLARNEQYF	TGCGCCAGCACCCATGGCAGGGGGCTAGCGAGGAATGAGCAGTACTTC
TRBV20-1	TRBJ1-5	few	.	CSVMGGRINQPQHF	TGCAGCGTCATGGGTGGACGGATCAATCAGCCCCAGCATTTT